The 24 T cell receptor beta chains given below trace back to one sample, sequenced in a study of blood T cell dynamics during melanoma immunotherapy (dated by TCRdb to the early 2020s). This specimen's time point label, per the study, means: week 3, after first cycle of checkpoint inhibitor. Library preparation used the immunoSEQ multiplex PCR assay. TCRdb took over this immuneACCESS table, retaining in-frame rearrangements with V and J assigned. Such tables are incomplete; in checked studies, under half of the missing clones stem from an unresolved V gene, and the remainder is unexplained. This sample is represented by 4,000 to 4,500 clones; 78% of them were singletons. The ten largest clones take up 45% to 55% of the sample. The source was blood, collected from a patient treated with checkpoint blockade. These receptors all come from a human donor with melanoma.

This clone was seen only once. The chain links TRBV5-1 to TRBJ2-7; TRBD1 is a possible D gene (6 bases). With 3 bases removed from V and 3 bases from J, the gap between germline ends came to 16 bases. The CDR3 has 15 amino acids. Looked up from germline, CDR1 is SGHRS and CDR2 is YFSETQ. DNA for the CDR3: TGCGCCAGCAGCTCCCCAACGCAGGGGAACTACGAGCAGTACTTC. Translated, it gives CASSSPTQGNYEQYF. Drawing the rest from reference TRBV5-1 and TRBJ2-7, the complete variable domain is KAGVTQTPRYLIKTRGQQVTLSCSPISGHRSVSWYQQTPGQGLQFLFEYFSETQRNKGNFPGRFSGRQFSNSRSEMNVSTLELGDSALYLCASSSPTQGNYEQYFGPGTRLTVT.

V is TRBV11-3 and J is TRBJ2-1; D possibly corresponds to TRBD2 (7 bases). Trimming shortened V by 5 bases and J by 3 bases, and 14 bases separated the two germline ends. Per germline, CDR1 SGHNT and CDR2 YENEEA. The CDR3 runs 15 residues. The CDR3 sequence is CASSLRGGYYNEQFF. Written as DNA, the CDR3 is TGTGCCAGCAGCCTTAGGGGGGGTTACTACAATGAGCAGTTCTTC.

The CDR3 DNA follows: TGCAGCGTTGCGACCCAGGCTCTAACCTATGGCTACACCTTC. Its translation is CSVATQALTYGYTF. J is TRBJ1-2 and V is TRBV29-1, with no clear D. The CDR3 spans 14 residues. V lost 4 bases to trimming and J lost 4 bases, with 16 bases between them. From germline, CDR1 is SQVTM and CDR2 ANQGSEA.

This clone occurred once. The chain couples TRBV25-1 to TRBJ1-1; a weak D match, TRBD1 (5 bases). The length of the CDR3 is 15 residues. Germline V gene lookup returns CDR1 MGHDK and CDR2 SYGVNS. V dropped 6 bases and J dropped 10 bases, with 24 bases sitting between them. CDR3 sequence reads: CASRLKAHLGGAAFF. The DNA for the CDR3 is TGTGCCAGCAGATTAAAGGCCCACCTCGGGGGAGCAGCTTTCTTT.

To note about this clone: At one end the junction does not follow the germline gene, possibly because of a read error. V and J are TRBV5-3 and TRBJ1-1; no clear D gene. TRBV5-3 is assigned to the ORF class and has an uncertain function. This CDR3 is built from 12 residues. CDR3 sequence reads: CASSFRYTEAFF. The DNA of the CDR3 is TGTGCCAGCAGCTTTAGGTACACTGAAGCTTTCTTT.

This clone ranks as medium-sized. The chain uses TRBV7-2 and TRBJ1-5; tentatively, D is TRBD1 (5 bases). Germline V gives CDR1 SGHTA, CDR2 FQGNSA. There are 15 residues in the CDR3. With 5 bases removed from V and 3 bases from J, the gap between germline ends came to 14 bases. The CDR3 sequence: CASSTEAGFNQPQHF. The CDR3 nucleotides read TGTGCCAGCAGCACAGAGGCAGGGTTCAATCAGCCCCAGCATTTT.

J is TRBJ1-2 and V is TRBV5-4; D is possibly TRBD1 (6 bases). Trimming shortened V by 4 bases and J by 8 bases, and 15 bases separated the two germline ends. Germline assignment: CDR1 SGHNT and CDR2 YYREEE (reference sequence). The CDR3 length is 13 residues. CDR3 amino acids: CASSPVGGRGYTF. For the CDR3, the DNA is TGTGCCAGCAGCCCGGTCGGGGGCAGGGGCTACACCTTC.

This rearrangement joins TRBV10-3 to TRBJ2-1; a weak D match, TRBD2 (7 bases). The CDR3 is 14 amino acids. The V and J ends lost 6 bases and 7 bases respectively, with 16 bases between them. Germline V lookup: CDR1 ENHRY, CDR2 SYGVKD. The CDR3 region is CAISFGGPGNEQFF. The CDR3 DNA follows: TGTGCCATCAGCTTCGGGGGGCCGGGGAATGAGCAGTTCTTC.

CDR3 bases: TGTGCCAGCAGACTTACTCCGGGACTAGCGGGGGTATCCGGGGAGCTGTTTTTT. Its translation: CASRLTPGLAGVSGELFF. The chain joins TRBV6-4 to TRBJ2-2; TRBD2 agrees at 14 bases. Per the germline V gene, CDR1 is MRHNA and CDR2 is SNTAGT. The CDR3 contains 18 residues. After removal of 6 bases from V and 6 bases from J, the junction contained 12 bases not matched to a gene.

This CDR3 is CASSPGQSWGTGELFF. The CDR3 region has the DNA TGTGCCAGCAGTCCCGGACAGTCGTGGGGCACCGGGGAGCTGTTTTTT. The V gene is TRBV27, the J gene TRBJ2-2; TRBD1 is a possible D gene (6 bases). V lost 5 bases, J lost 4 bases, and 17 bases lay in between. This CDR3 has 16 residues. CDR1 MNHEY and CDR2 SMNVEV come from the germline V gene (reference sequence).

J is TRBJ1-5 and V is TRBV16, with 7 bases that match TRBD1. V gave up 2 bases and J gave up 7 bases; unmatched junction bases: 8. Germline CDR1 and CDR2: KGHSY and FQNENV. This CDR3 is 15 amino acids long. CDR3 in amino acids: CASSQDSRGRQPQHF. CDR3 in DNA: TGTGCCAGCAGCCAAGATAGCAGGGGGAGGCAGCCCCAGCATTTT.

This chain connects TRBV30 to TRBJ1-1; TRBD1 matches at 7 bases. Trimming cost V 2 bases and J 3 bases; bases outside gene matches: 9. The CDR3 totals 15 residues. The germline V gene has CDR1 GTSNPN and CDR2 SVGIG (reference sequence). The CDR3 region is CAWSSPDRVDTEAFF. For the CDR3, the DNA is TGTGCCTGGAGTTCTCCTGACAGGGTGGACACTGAAGCTTTCTTT.

The chain recombines TRBV5-6 with TRBJ1-6; 7 positions match TRBD1. V lost 4 bases to trimming and J lost 10 bases; unmatched junction nucleotides: 11. CDR1 is SGHDT, CDR2 YYEEEE, per germline. CDR3 length: 15 residues. The CDR3 loop is CASSPTGNRGSPLHF. The DNA for the CDR3 is TGTGCCAGCAGCCCGACAGGGAATCGGGGCTCACCCCTCCACTTT.

The rearrangement uses TRBV2 and TRBJ2-3; 8 nucleotides line up with TRBD1. CDR1 is SNHLY and CDR2 is FYNNEI in the germline V gene. The CDR3 loop spans 15 amino acids. The V segment lost 7 bases and the J segment 1 base; nucleotides outside the gene matches: 7. CDR3 DNA: TGTGCCAGCATCCGACAGGGGTATGGCACAGATACGCAGTATTTT. Translated, it gives CASIRQGYGTDTQYF.

The rearrangement joins TRBV5-6 to TRBJ1-1, with 8 nucleotides matching TRBD1. CDR3 size: 16 residues. The trim removed 0 bases at V and 5 bases at J, leaving 9 bases unmatched. Germline V CDR1 and CDR2: SGHDT, YYEEEE. CDR3 protein: CASSLDQGARGTEAFF. CDR3 sequence (DNA): TGTGCCAGCAGCTTGGATCAGGGGGCGCGGGGGACTGAAGCTTTCTTT.

The chain links TRBV7-9 to TRBJ1-3; the D is unclear. This CDR3 contains 10 residues. Germline values: CDR1 SEHNR, CDR2 FQNEAQ (reference sequence). Trimming left V 2 bases short and J 10 bases short, with 3 bases between. The CDR3 DNA is TGTGCCAGCAGCTTACAGACCATATATTTT. Protein: CASSLQTIYF.

This clone ranks as medium-sized. The chain combines TRBV7-8 with TRBJ1-1, with a tentative D call TRBD1 (5 bases). Trimming cost V 5 bases and J 6 bases, with 19 bases left between them. The CDR3 consists of 15 residues. The V gene's germline CDR1 is SGHVS and CDR2 FQNEAQ. The CDR3 sequence: CASSLYQGRGAEAFF. The DNA of the CDR3 is TGTGCCAGCAGCCTCTATCAGGGAAGGGGAGCTGAAGCTTTCTTT. The variable domain in full, with the rest retrieved from reference TRBV7-8 and TRBJ1-1, is GAGVSQSPRYKVAKRGQDVALRCDPISGHVSLFWYQQALGQGPEFLTYFQNEAQLDKSGLPSDRFFAERPEGSVSTLKIQRTQQEDSAVYLCASSLYQGRGAEAFFGQGTRLTVV.

The chain employs TRBV6-4 and TRBJ1-1; D is perhaps TRBD1 (5 bases). The CDR3 consists of 13 residues. CDR1 is MRHNA and CDR2 is SNTAGT in the germline V gene. Trimming left V 4 bases short and J 1 base short, with 7 bases between. The CDR3 spells CASSVRANTEAFF. CDR3 DNA sequence: TGTGCCAGCAGTGTCAGGGCGAACACTGAAGCTTTCTTT.

This chain joins TRBV9 and TRBJ1-1; D is undetermined. Per the germline V gene, CDR1 is SGDLS and CDR2 is YYNGEE. This CDR3 has 14 residues. V lost 4 bases to trimming and J lost 1 base, with 11 bases between them. The CDR3 bases are TGTGCCAGCAGCACGGGCTTGCAGAACACTGAAGCTTTCTTT. This translates into CASSTGLQNTEAFF.

The chain links TRBV27 to TRBJ2-5; D uncertain. CDR1 and CDR2 from the germline V gene are MNHEY and SMNVEV (reference sequence). The CDR3 has 12 amino acids. V lost 5 bases and J 4 bases, leaving 8 bases between the germline ends. CDR3 coding DNA: TGTGCCAGCAGTATGGATACAGAGACCCAGTACTTC. Translation: CASSMDTETQYF.

This chain connects TRBV4-2 to TRBJ1-5; perhaps TRBD1 as D (5 bases). Trimming removed 5 bases at V and 3 bases at J, with 14 bases between. Germline V lookup: CDR1 LGHNA, CDR2 YNFKEQ. The CDR3 length is 15 residues. The CDR3 sequence is CASSTEAGFNQPQHF. DNA of the CDR3: TGTGCCAGCAGCACAGAGGCAGGGTTCAATCAGCCCCAGCATTTT.

This clone was seen a few times. This chain uses TRBV5-1 with TRBJ2-7; no reliable D call. Germline CDR1 and CDR2: SGHRS and YFSETQ. CDR3 size: 14 residues. Trimming left V 5 bases short and J 7 bases short, with 19 bases between. The CDR3 nucleotides are TGCGCCAGCAGAGGGTTGGTAGGCACGGTAGAGCAGTACTTC. Translating it yields CASRGLVGTVEQYF. The full variable domain, rest sourced from reference TRBV5-1 and TRBJ2-7, is KAGVTQTPRYLIKTRGQQVTLSCSPISGHRSVSWYQQTPGQGLQFLFEYFSETQRNKGNFPGRFSGRQFSNSRSEMNVSTLELGDSALYLCASRGLVGTVEQYFGPGTRLTVT.

The CDR3 sequence is CASSQNPTRMSGLETQYF. The CDR3 DNA follows: TGCGCCAGCAGCCAAAATCCCACTAGAATGTCCGGACTGGAGACCCAGTACTTC. The chain employs TRBV4-1 and TRBJ2-5; D may be TRBD2 (5 bases). V dropped 2 bases and J dropped 5 bases, with 24 bases sitting between them. Germline values: CDR1 MGHRA, CDR2 YSYEKL. The CDR3 is made up of 18 amino acids.

V and J are TRBV7-3 and TRBJ2-3; D is possibly TRBD1 or TRBD2 (5 bases each). Looked up from germline, CDR1 is SGHTA and CDR2 is FQGTGA. CDR3 length: 16 amino acids. V gave up 1 base and J gave up 2 bases, with 13 bases separating them. The CDR3 is CASSLRSGSTTDTQYF. CDR3 coding DNA: TGTGCCAGCAGCTTAAGGTCAGGGAGTACCACAGATACGCAGTATTTT.